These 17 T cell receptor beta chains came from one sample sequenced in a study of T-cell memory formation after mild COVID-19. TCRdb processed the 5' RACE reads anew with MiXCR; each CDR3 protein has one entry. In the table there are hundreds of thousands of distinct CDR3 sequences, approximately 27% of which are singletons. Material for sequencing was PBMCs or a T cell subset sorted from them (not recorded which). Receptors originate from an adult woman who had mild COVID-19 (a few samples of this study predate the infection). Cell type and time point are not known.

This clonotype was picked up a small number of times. The CDR3, as DNA: TGTGCCAGCAGCCTCGACAGGGGGGGAAATCAGCCCCAGCATTTT. Amino acids: CASSLDRGGNQPQHF. The chain carries TRBV11-2 and TRBJ1-5; 9 nucleotides match TRBD1. The CDR3 totals 15 residues. Germline V gives CDR1 SGHAT, CDR2 FQNNGV. After removal of 5 bases from V and 4 bases from J, the junction contained 6 bases not matched to a gene.

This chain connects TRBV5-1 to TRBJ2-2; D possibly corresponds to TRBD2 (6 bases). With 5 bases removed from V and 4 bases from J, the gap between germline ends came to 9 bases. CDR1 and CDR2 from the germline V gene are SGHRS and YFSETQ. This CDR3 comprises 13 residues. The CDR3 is CASSVAATGELFF. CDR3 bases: TGCGCCAGCAGTGTAGCGGCCACCGGGGAGCTGTTTTTT.

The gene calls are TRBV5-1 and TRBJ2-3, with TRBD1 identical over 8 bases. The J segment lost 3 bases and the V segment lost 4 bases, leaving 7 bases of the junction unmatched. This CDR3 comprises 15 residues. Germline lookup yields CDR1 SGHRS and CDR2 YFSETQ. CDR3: CASSLRTGRTDTQYF. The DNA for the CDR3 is TGCGCCAGCAGCCTTCGGACAGGGAGGACAGATACGCAGTATTTT.

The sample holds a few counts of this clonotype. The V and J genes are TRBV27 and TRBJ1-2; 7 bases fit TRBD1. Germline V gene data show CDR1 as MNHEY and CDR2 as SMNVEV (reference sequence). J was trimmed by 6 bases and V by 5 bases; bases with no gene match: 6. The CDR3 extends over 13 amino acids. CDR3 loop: CASSPYDRDGYTF. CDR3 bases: TGTGCCAGCAGTCCCTACGACAGGGATGGCTACACCTTC.

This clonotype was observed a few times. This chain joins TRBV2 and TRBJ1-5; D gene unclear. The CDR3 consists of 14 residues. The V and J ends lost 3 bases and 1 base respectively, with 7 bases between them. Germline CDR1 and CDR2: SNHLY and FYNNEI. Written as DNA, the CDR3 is TGTGCCAGCAGTGATGGTAACAGCAATCAGCCCCAGCATTTT. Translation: CASSDGNSNQPQHF. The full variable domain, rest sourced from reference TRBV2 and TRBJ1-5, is EPEVTQTPSHQVTQMGQEVILRCVPISNHLYFYWYRQILGQKVEFLVSFYNNEISEKSEIFDDQFSVERPDGSNFTLKIRSTKLEDSAMYFCASSDGNSNQPQHFGDGTRLSIL.

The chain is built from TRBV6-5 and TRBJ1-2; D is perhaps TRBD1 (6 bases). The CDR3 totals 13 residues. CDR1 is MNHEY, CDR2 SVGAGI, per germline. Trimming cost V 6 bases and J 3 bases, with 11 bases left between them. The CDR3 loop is CASSRQADYGYTF. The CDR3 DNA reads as TGTGCCAGCAGCCGACAGGCAGACTATGGCTACACCTTC.

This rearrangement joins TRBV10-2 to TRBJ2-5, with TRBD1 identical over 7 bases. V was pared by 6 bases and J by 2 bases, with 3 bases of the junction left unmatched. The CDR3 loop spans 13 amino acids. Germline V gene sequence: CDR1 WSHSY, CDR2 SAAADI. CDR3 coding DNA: TGCGCCAGCAGACACAGGGGACAAGAGACCCAGTACTTC. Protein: CASRHRGQETQYF.

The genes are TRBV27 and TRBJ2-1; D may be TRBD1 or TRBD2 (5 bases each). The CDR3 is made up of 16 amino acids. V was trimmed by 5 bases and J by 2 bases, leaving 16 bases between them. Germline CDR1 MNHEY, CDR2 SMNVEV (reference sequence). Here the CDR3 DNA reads TGTGCCAGCAGTGGCCTGGGGGTTTTTCCCTACAATGAGCAGTTCTTC. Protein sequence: CASSGLGVFPYNEQFF.

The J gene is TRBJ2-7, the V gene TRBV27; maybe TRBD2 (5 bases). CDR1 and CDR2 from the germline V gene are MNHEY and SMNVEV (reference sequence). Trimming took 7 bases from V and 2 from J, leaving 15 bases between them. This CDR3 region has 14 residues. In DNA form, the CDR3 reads TGTGCCAGCAACCGGGGTGCAGTCCCCTACGAGCAGTACTTC. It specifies CASNRGAVPYEQYF.

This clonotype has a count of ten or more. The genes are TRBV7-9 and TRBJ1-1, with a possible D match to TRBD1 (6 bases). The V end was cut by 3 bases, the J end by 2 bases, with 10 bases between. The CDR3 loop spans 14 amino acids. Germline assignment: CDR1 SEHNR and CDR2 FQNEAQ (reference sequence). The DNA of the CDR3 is TGTGCCAGCAGCTTGGGGACATCCAACACTGAAGCTTTCTTT. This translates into CASSLGTSNTEAFF. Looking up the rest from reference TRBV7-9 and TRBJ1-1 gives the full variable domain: DTGVSQNPRHKITKRGQNVTFRCDPISEHNRLYWYRQTLGQGPEFLTYFQNEAQLEKSRLLSDRFSAERPKGSFSTLEIQRTEQGDSAMYLCASSLGTSNTEAFFGQGTRLTVV.

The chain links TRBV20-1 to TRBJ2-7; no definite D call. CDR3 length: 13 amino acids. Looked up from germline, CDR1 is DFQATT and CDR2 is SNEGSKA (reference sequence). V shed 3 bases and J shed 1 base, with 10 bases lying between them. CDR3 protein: CSASTGRSYEQYF. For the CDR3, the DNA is TGCAGTGCTAGTACTGGCAGATCCTACGAGCAGTACTTC.

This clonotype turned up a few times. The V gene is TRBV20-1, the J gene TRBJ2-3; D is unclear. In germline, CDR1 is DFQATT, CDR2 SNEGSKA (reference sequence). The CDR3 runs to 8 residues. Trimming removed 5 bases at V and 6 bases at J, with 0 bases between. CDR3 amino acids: CSADTQYF. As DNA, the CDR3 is TGCAGTGCTGATACGCAGTATTTT.

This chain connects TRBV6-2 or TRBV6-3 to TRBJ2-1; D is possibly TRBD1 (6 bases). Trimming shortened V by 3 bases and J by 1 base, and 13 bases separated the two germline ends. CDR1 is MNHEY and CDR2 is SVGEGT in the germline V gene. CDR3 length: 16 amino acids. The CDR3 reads CASSYIGQRSYNEQFF. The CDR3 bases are TGTGCCAGCAGTTATATAGGACAGAGATCCTACAATGAGCAGTTCTTC.

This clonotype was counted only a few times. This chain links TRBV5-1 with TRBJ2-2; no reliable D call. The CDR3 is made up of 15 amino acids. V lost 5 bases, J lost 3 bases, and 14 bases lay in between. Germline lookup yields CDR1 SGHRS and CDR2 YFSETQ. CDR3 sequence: CASSFVQGYTGELFF. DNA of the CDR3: TGCGCCAGCAGTTTCGTACAAGGTTACACCGGGGAGCTGTTTTTT.

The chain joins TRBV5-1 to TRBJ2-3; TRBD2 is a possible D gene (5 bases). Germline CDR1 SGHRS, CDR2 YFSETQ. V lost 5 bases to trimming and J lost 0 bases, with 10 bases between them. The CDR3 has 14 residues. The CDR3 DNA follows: TGCGCCAGCAGTACGGGAATGAGCACAGATACGCAGTATTTT. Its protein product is CASSTGMSTDTQYF.

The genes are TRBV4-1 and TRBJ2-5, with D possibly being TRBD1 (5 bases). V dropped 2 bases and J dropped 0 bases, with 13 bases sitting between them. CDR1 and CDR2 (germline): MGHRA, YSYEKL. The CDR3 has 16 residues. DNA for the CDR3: TGCGCCAGCAGCCAAAGACCACAGGAGTACCAAGAGACCCAGTACTTC. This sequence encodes CASSQRPQEYQETQYF.

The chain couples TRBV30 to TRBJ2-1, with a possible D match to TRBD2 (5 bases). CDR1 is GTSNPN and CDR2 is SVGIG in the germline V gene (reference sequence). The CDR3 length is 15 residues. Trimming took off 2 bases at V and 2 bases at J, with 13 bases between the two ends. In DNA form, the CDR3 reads TGTGCCTGGAGTCCTCCGGGAATTACCTACAATGAGCAGTTCTTC. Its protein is CAWSPPGITYNEQFF.